This TCR beta chain was retrieved from a study of shared clonotypes between healthy human individuals. Only in-frame clones appear in the TCRdb table, and some are missing; sequencing was by immunoSEQ multiplex PCR. The repertoire holds approximately 590,000 clones, roughly 95% seen once, with less than 0.13% in the top ten. This clone occurred once. Its target is not known. Broader study findings: Sharing of clonotypes among donors was expected to vary with sequencing depth. Larger estimated richness was generally recorded for naive subsets relative to memory subsets.

Naivety among CD8 cells was defined by CD45RO negativity and positive CCR7 selection, thereby excluding terminally differentiated effector memory CD45RA+ cells. Trimming left V 0 bases short and J 5 bases short, with 11 bases between. The CDR3 covers 14 residues. The germline V gene encodes CDR1 SGDLS and CDR2 YYNGEE. Sequencing input: naive CD8+ T cells sorted from blood. This TCR was sampled from a woman aged 25 to 39 in good health. The V and J genes are TRBV9 and TRBJ1-1; D is unresolved. CDR3 loop: CASSVDSRGTEAFF. The CDR3 bases are TGTGCCAGCAGCGTAGATTCCAGAGGGACTGAAGCTTTCTTT.